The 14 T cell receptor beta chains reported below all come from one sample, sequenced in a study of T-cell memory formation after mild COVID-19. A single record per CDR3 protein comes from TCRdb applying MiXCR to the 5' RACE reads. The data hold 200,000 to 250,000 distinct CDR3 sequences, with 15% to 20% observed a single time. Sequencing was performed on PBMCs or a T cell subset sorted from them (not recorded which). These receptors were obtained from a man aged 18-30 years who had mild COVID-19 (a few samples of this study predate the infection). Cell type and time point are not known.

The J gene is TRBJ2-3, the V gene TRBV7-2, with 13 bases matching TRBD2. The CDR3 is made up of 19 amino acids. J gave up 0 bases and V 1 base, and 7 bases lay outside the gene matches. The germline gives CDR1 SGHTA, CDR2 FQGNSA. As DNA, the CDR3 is TGTGCCAGCAGCTTAGAACTAGCGGGGGGGCCGACTAGCACAGATACGCAGTATTTT. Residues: CASSLELAGGPTSTDTQYF.

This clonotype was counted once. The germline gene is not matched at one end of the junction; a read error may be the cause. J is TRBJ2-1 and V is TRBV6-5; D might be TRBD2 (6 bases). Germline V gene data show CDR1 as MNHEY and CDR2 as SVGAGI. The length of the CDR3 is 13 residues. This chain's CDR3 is CASSRPGRGLVDF. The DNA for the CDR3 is TGTGCCAGCAGTCGACCCGGGCGGGGCCTGGTTGACTTC.

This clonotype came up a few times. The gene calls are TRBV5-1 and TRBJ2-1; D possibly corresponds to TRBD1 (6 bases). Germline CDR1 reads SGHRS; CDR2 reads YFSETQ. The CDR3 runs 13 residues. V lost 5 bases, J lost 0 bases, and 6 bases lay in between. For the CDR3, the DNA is TGCGCCAGCAGGGACAGCTCCTACAATGAGCAGTTCTTC. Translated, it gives CASRDSSYNEQFF.

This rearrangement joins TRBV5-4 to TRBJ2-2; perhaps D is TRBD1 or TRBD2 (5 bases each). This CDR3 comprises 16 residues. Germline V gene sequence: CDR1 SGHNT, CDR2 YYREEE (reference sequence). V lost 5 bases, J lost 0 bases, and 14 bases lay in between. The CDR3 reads CASRQYGTANTGELFF. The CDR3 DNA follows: TGTGCCAGCAGACAATACGGGACGGCGAACACCGGGGAGCTGTTTTTT.

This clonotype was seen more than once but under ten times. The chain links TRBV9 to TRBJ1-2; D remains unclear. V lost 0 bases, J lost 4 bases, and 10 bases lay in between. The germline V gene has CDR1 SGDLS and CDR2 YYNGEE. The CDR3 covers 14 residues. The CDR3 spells CASSVAASSYGYTF. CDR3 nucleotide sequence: TGTGCCAGCAGCGTAGCCGCCAGTTCCTATGGCTACACCTTC. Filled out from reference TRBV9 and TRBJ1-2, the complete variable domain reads DSGVTQTPKHLITATGQRVTLRCSPRSGDLSVYWYQQSLDQGLQFLIQYYNGEERAKGNILERFSAQQFPDLHSELNLSSLELGDSALYFCASSVAASSYGYTFGSGTRLTVV.

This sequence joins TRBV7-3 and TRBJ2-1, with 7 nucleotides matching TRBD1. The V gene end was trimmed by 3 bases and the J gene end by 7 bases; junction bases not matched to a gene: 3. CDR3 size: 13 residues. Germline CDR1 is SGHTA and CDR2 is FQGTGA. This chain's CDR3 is CASSFDRENEQFF. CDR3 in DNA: TGTGCCAGCAGCTTCGACAGGGAGAATGAGCAGTTCTTC. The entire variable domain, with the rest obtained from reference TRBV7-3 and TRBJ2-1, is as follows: GAGVSQTPSNKVTEKGKYVELRCDPISGHTALYWYRQSLGQGPEFLIYFQGTGAADDSGLPNDRFFAVRPEGSVSTLKIQRTERGDSAVYLCASSFDRENEQFFGPGTRLTVL.

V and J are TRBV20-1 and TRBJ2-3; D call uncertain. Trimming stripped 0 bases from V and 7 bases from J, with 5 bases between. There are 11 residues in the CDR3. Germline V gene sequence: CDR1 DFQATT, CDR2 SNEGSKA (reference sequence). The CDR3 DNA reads TGCAGTGCTAGAGACCGGCATACGCAGTATTTT. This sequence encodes CSARDRHTQYF.

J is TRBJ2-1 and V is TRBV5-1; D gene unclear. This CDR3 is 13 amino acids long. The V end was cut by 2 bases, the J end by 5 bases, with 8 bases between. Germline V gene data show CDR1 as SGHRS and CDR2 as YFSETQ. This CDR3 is CASSFGRNNEQFF. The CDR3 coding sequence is TGCGCCAGCAGCTTCGGACGGAACAATGAGCAGTTCTTC.

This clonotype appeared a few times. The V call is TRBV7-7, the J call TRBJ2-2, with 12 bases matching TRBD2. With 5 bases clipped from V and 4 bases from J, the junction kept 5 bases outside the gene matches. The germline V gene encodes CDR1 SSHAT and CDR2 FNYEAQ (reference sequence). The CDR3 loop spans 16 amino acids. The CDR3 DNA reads TGTGCCAGCAGCCCAGGACTAGCGGGGATCACCGGGGAGCTGTTTTTT. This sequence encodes CASSPGLAGITGELFF. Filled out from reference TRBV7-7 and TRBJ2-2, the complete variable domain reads GAGVSQSPRYKVTKRGQDVTLRCDPISSHATLYWYQQALGQGPEFLTYFNYEAQPDKSGLPSDRFSAERPEGSISTLTIQRTEQRDSAMYRCASSPGLAGITGELFFGEGSRLTVL.

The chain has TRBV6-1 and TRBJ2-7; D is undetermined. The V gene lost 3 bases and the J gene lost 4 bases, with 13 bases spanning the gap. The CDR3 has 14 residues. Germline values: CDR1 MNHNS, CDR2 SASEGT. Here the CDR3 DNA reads TGTGCCAGCAGTGACCTGTCAACCGGATACGAGCAGTACGTC. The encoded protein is CASSDLSTGYEQYV.

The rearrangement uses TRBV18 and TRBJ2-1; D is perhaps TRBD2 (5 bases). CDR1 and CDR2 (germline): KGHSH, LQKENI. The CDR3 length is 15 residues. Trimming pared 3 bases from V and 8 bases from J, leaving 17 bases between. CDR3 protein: CASSPGVNRPHEQFF. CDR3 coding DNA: TGTGCCAGCTCACCCGGGGTCAACCGGCCACATGAGCAGTTCTTC.

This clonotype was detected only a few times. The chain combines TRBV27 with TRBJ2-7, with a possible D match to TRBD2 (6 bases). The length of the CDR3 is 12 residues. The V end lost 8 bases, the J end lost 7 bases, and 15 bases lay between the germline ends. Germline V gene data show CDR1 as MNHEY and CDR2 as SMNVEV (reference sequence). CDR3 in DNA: TGTGCCAGCTCGGGCGGGGTAGGAGAGCAGTACTTC. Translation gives CASSGGVGEQYF.

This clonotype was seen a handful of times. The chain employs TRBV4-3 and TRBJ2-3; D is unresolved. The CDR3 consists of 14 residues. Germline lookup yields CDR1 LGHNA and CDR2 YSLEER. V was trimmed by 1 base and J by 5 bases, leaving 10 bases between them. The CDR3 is CASSQGSWGDTQYF. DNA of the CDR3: TGCGCCAGCAGCCAAGGGTCCTGGGGAGATACGCAGTATTTT.

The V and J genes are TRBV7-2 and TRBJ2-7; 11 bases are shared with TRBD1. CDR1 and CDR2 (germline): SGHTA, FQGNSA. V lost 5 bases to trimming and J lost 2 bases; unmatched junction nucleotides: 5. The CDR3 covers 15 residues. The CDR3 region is CASSPSGQGAYEQYF. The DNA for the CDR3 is TGTGCCAGCAGCCCCTCGGGACAGGGGGCCTACGAGCAGTACTTC.